These 23 T cell receptor beta chains came from one sample sequenced in a study of cytomegalovirus exposure and HLA in healthy donors. It was with 60 Vbeta and 13 Jbeta primers that the PCR ran. Data came from immunoSEQ multiplex PCR; TCRdb stores just in-frame clones and leaves some out. The data contain 130,000 to 150,000 clones, approximately 79% of them singletons. Material for sequencing was PBMCs. These TCRs come from a man in his late teens or twenties in good health and CMV-seropositive.

The chain combines TRBV29-1 with TRBJ2-6; 11 bases fit TRBD2. The CDR3 spans 17 residues. Germline-derived CDR1 and CDR2 are SQVTM and ANQGSEA. J was trimmed by 4 bases and V by 6 bases; bases with no gene match: 11. CDR3 in amino acids: CSVARGTSGLGANVLTF. The DNA of the CDR3 is TGCAGCGTCGCGAGAGGGACTAGCGGTCTCGGGGCCAACGTCCTGACTTTC.

The chain recombines TRBV19 with TRBJ1-2; unclear D gene. Germline CDR1 is LNHDA and CDR2 is SQIVND (reference sequence). The germline V and J ends were trimmed by 7 bases and 0 bases, with 9 bases remaining between them. The CDR3 sequence is 13 residues long. The CDR3 bases are TGTGCCAGTAAACTGAAAGCTAACTATGGCTACACCTTC. It codes for CASKLKANYGYTF.

This clone was recorded once. The V call is TRBV5-1, the J call TRBJ2-3; 12 nucleotides line up with TRBD2. Germline lookup yields CDR1 SGHRS and CDR2 YFSETQ. The V gene end was trimmed by 0 bases and the J gene end by 1 base; junction bases not matched to a gene: 6. CDR3 size: 18 residues. DNA of the CDR3: TGCGCCAGCAGCTTGGGGCTAGCGGGAGGGCCCGGCACAGATACGCAGTATTTT. Translating gives CASSLGLAGGPGTDTQYF.

This sequence joins TRBV9 and TRBJ2-1, with 8 bases fitting TRBD1. There are 17 residues in the CDR3. Germline V gives CDR1 SGDLS, CDR2 YYNGEE. V dropped 1 base and J dropped 2; count of bases not matched to a gene: 8. The CDR3, as DNA: TGTGCCAGCAGCGTATCCCCAGGACAGGGAGCCTACAATGAGCAGTTCTTC. This sequence encodes CASSVSPGQGAYNEQFF.

The rearrangement uses TRBV7-9 and TRBJ1-1; D unclear. Trimming shortened V by 3 bases and J by 1 base, and 6 bases separated the two germline ends. In germline, CDR1 is SEHNR, CDR2 FQNEAQ (reference sequence). CDR3 length: 13 residues. The CDR3 DNA is TGTGCCAGCAGCTTCGGCGGGAACACTGAAGCTTTCTTT. Its translation is CASSFGGNTEAFF. The full variable domain, completed using reference TRBV7-9 and TRBJ1-1, is DTGVSQNPRHKITKRGQNVTFRCDPISEHNRLYWYRQTLGQGPEFLTYFQNEAQLEKSRLLSDRFSAERPKGSFSTLEIQRTEQGDSAMYLCASSFGGNTEAFFGQGTRLTVV.

This chain connects TRBV5-1 to TRBJ2-1; TRBD2 matches at 10 bases. Germline CDR1 is SGHRS and CDR2 is YFSETQ. V was pared by 2 bases and J by 2 bases, with 1 base of the junction left unmatched. The CDR3 sequence is 15 residues long. CDR3 nucleotide sequence: TGCGCCAGCAGCTTAACTAGCGGGGCCTACAATGAGCAGTTCTTC. Amino acid sequence: CASSLTSGAYNEQFF.

This rearrangement joins TRBV28 to TRBJ1-2, with a tentative D call TRBD1 (5 bases). V was shortened by 5 bases and J by 3 bases, with 13 bases between the two germline ends. The CDR3 runs 14 residues. Germline loops: CDR1 MDHEN, CDR2 SYDVKM. CDR3 sequence: CASSQYSGHYGYTF. The CDR3 DNA is TGTGCCAGCAGTCAGTATTCAGGGCACTATGGCTACACCTTC.

J is TRBJ2-7 and V is TRBV9; TRBD2 matches 10 bases. Per germline, CDR1 SGDLS and CDR2 YYNGEE. Trimming at V came to 0 bases and at J to 2 bases, leaving 5 bases not matched to a gene. The CDR3 is 16 amino acids. CDR3: CASSVGSSGGAYEQYF. The DNA of the CDR3 is TGTGCCAGCAGCGTAGGTTCGAGCGGGGGGGCCTACGAGCAGTACTTC.

The V gene is TRBV29-1, the J gene TRBJ2-5, with a tentative D call TRBD1 (6 bases). Germline loops: CDR1 SQVTM, CDR2 ANQGSEA. The CDR3 loop spans 14 amino acids. Trimming left V 0 bases short and J 4 bases short, with 12 bases between. The CDR3: CSVEDTGTRETQYF. CDR3 sequence (DNA): TGCAGCGTTGAAGATACAGGGACGAGAGAGACCCAGTACTTC. Full variable domain (rest looked up from reference TRBV29-1 and TRBJ2-5): SAVISQKPSRDICQRGTSLTIQCQVDSQVTMMFWYRQQPGQSLTLIATANQGSEATYESGFVIDKFPISRPNLTFSTLTVSNMSPEDSSIYLCSVEDTGTRETQYFGPGTRLLVL.

The chain uses TRBV15 and TRBJ2-7; D unresolved. From germline, CDR1 is LNHNV and CDR2 YYDKDF (reference sequence). Trimming stripped 1 base from V and 7 bases from J, with 17 bases between. This CDR3 has 15 amino acids. The CDR3 here is CATSRGAELGGEQYF. The CDR3 DNA reads as TGTGCCACCAGCAGAGGGGCAGAACTTGGTGGGGAGCAGTACTTC.

This clone turned up a few times. Other nucleotide sequences in the sample specify the same CDR3. The chain recombines TRBV4-3 with TRBJ2-2; maybe TRBD2 (5 bases). Trimming left V 0 bases short and J 1 base short, with 9 bases between. Germline CDR1 is LGHNA and CDR2 is YSLEER. CDR3 length equals 16 residues. DNA of the CDR3: TGCGCCAGCAGCCAAGATAGAGGGCAGAACACCGGGGAGCTGTTTTTT. As protein: CASSQDRGQNTGELFF.

This chain connects TRBV5-4 to TRBJ2-3, with 8 bases aligning to TRBD2. Germline trimming cut 0 bases from V and 4 bases from J; bases unmatched to any gene: 4. This CDR3 has 15 residues. Germline V gene data show CDR1 as SGHNT and CDR2 as YYREEE (reference sequence). As DNA, the CDR3 is TGTGCCAGCAGCTTGGCCTTAGCGGGGCCAGATACGCAGTATTTT. Residues: CASSLALAGPDTQYF.

The rearrangement links TRBV6-5 to TRBJ2-7; D gene ambiguous. V shed 7 bases and J shed 2 bases, with 12 bases lying between them. Germline V CDR1 and CDR2: MNHEY, SVGAGI. This CDR3 spans 13 amino acids. Written as DNA, the CDR3 is TGTGCCAGCAAAGCGAACAAGGCCTACGAGCAGTACTTC. Translated: CASKANKAYEQYF.

The chain uses TRBV19 and TRBJ2-1; D not certain. V gave up 5 bases and J gave up 3 bases, with 11 bases separating them. The CDR3 length is 14 residues. The germline gives CDR1 LNHDA, CDR2 SQIVND (reference sequence). The CDR3 loop is CASSQKQDYNEQFF. The CDR3 DNA reads as TGTGCCAGTAGTCAAAAGCAGGACTACAATGAGCAGTTCTTC. Together with reference TRBV19 and TRBJ2-1, the CDR3 gives the full variable domain: DGGITQSPKYLFRKEGQNVTLSCEQNLNHDAMYWYRQDPGQGLRLIYYSQIVNDFQKGDIAEGYSVSREKKESFPLTVTSAQKNPTAFYLCASSQKQDYNEQFFGPGTRLTVL.

This clone was seen a handful of times. The gene calls are TRBV7-2 and TRBJ1-1, with D unresolved. Trimming shortened V by 1 base and J by 8 bases, and 11 bases separated the two germline ends. This CDR3 spans 13 amino acids. The germline V gene has CDR1 SGHTA and CDR2 FQGNSA. CDR3 sequence: CASSLEAEKEAFF. The CDR3 DNA is TGTGCCAGCAGCTTAGAGGCGGAGAAGGAAGCTTTCTTT.

The chain recombines TRBV18 with TRBJ2-7, with 10 bases aligning to TRBD1. The CDR3 has 16 residues. The germline gives CDR1 KGHSH, CDR2 LQKENI. With V trimmed by 3 bases and J by 3 bases, 8 bases remained unmatched. CDR3 amino acids: CASSPSTGTGDYEQYF. CDR3 nucleotides: TGTGCCAGCTCACCGTCGACCGGGACAGGGGACTACGAGCAGTACTTC.

This chain links TRBV11-2 with TRBJ2-7; D gene unclear. The CDR3 has 14 amino acids. V was trimmed by 2 bases and J by 0 bases, leaving 8 bases between them. CDR1 is SGHAT, CDR2 FQNNGV, per germline. CDR3 sequence (DNA): TGTGCCAGCAGCTTATCGCAACTCTCCTACGAGCAGTACTTC. Protein product: CASSLSQLSYEQYF. The complete variable domain, with remaining parts taken from reference TRBV11-2 and TRBJ2-7, reads EAGVAQSPRYKIIEKRQSVAFWCNPISGHATLYWYQQILGQGPKLLIQFQNNGVVDDSQLPKDRFSAERLKGVDSTLKIQPAKLEDSAVYLCASSLSQLSYEQYFGPGTRLTVT.

The gene calls are TRBV5-6 and TRBJ1-4; a weak D match, TRBD1 (5 bases). The CDR3 consists of 13 residues. Germline assignment: CDR1 SGHDT and CDR2 YYEEEE. V gave up 5 bases and J gave up 8 bases, with 13 bases separating them. CDR3 in DNA: TGTGCCAGCAGTTCCGACAGAGCCGAAAAACTGTTTTTT. Amino acid sequence: CASSSDRAEKLFF. The whole variable domain, filled in from reference TRBV5-6 and TRBJ1-4, reads DAGVTQSPTHLIKTRGQQVTLRCSPKSGHDTVSWYQQALGQGPQFIFQYYEEEERQRGNFPDRFSGHQFPNYSSELNVNALLLGDSALYLCASSSDRAEKLFFGSGTQLSVL.

V and J are TRBV5-6 and TRBJ1-2; D unresolved. V was clipped by 1 base and J by 2 bases, with 9 bases between them. CDR3 length: 14 amino acids. Looked up from germline, CDR1 is SGHDT and CDR2 is YYEEEE. The CDR3 DNA reads TGTGCCAGCAGCTTGTCCGGGGAAAACTATGGCTACACCTTC. Its translation is CASSLSGENYGYTF. The full variable domain, completed using reference TRBV5-6 and TRBJ1-2, is DAGVTQSPTHLIKTRGQQVTLRCSPKSGHDTVSWYQQALGQGPQFIFQYYEEEERQRGNFPDRFSGHQFPNYSSELNVNALLLGDSALYLCASSLSGENYGYTFGSGTRLTVV.

This sequence joins TRBV5-6 and TRBJ1-2; the D gene is possibly TRBD1 (6 bases). Trimming left V 3 bases short and J 7 bases short, with 25 bases between. CDR1 is SGHDT, CDR2 YYEEEE, per germline. This CDR3 spans 17 amino acids. The CDR3 here is CASSYPTGSTSFGGYTF. In DNA, the CDR3 is TGTGCCAGCAGCTACCCGACAGGTTCAACGTCTTTTGGTGGCTACACCTTC.

This clone appeared a single time. The chain joins TRBV27 to TRBJ2-7; 8 nucleotides match TRBD1. Losses at the gene ends were 8 bases for V and 5 bases for J; bases not matched to a gene: 14. CDR1 is MNHEY, CDR2 SMNVEV, per germline (reference sequence). The CDR3 length is 15 residues. In DNA, the CDR3 is TGTGCCAGCTGTCCGCTTGGGGACAGGATGGACGAGCAGTACTTC. This translates into CASCPLGDRMDEQYF.

V is TRBV7-9 and J is TRBJ2-3, with 12 bases identical to TRBD2. Germline V gene sequence: CDR1 SEHNR, CDR2 FQNEAQ (reference sequence). Trimming cost V 3 bases and J 3 bases; bases outside gene matches: 10. The CDR3 is 18 amino acids. The CDR3 DNA follows: TGTGCCAGCAGCTTCCGTCCTAGCGGGGGGGCGAGAACAGATACGCAGTATTTT. Translating gives CASSFRPSGGARTDTQYF.

Comment on this clone: At one end, the junction sequence differs from germline, possibly due to a read error. This CDR3 is also generated by other DNA sequences in the sample. The genes are TRBV30 and TRBJ2-7; TRBD2 matches 14 bases. The CDR3 length is 14 residues. Germline lookup yields CDR1 GTSNPN and CDR2 SVGIG (reference sequence). This CDR3 reads CAWGTSGRTGEQYF. CDR3 in DNA: TGTGCCTGGGGGACTAGCGGGAGAACCGGCGAGCAGTATTTC.